These 2 T cell receptor beta chains were sequenced from one sample in a study of CD8 T cells in Susac syndrome. About 0.5 to 1 ug RNA was reverse transcribed with random hexamers. In TCRdb, the immunoSEQ multiplex PCR reads were re-called with MiXCR into one record per CDR3 protein. The repertoire holds 150,000 to 200,000 distinct CDR3 sequences, with around 90% as singletons. The sequencing input was CD4+ T cells from PBMCs. All receptors derive from a human donor in good health.

The chain employs TRBV5-4 and TRBJ1-2; 9 nucleotides match TRBD1. Germline-derived CDR1 and CDR2 are SGHNT and YYREEE (reference sequence). With 3 bases clipped from V and 7 bases from J, the junction kept 16 bases outside the gene matches. The CDR3 sequence is 17 residues long. CDR3 region: CASSSPGGDRASSGYTF. CDR3 sequence (DNA): TGTGCCAGCAGCTCCCCTGGCGGGGACAGGGCTTCTAGTGGCTACACCTTC. The full variable domain, completed using reference TRBV5-4 and TRBJ1-2, is ETGVTQSPTHLIKTRGQQVTLRCSSQSGHNTVSWYQQALGQGPQFIFQYYREEENGRGNFPPRFSGLQFPNYSSELNVNALELDDSALYLCASSSPGGDRASSGYTFGSGTRLTVV.

V usage is TRBV2 and J usage is TRBJ1-4; a weak D match, TRBD1 (5 bases). Trimming removed 6 bases from V and 11 bases from J, with 19 bases in between. The CDR3 covers 14 residues. Looked up from germline, CDR1 is SNHLY and CDR2 is FYNNEI. As DNA, the CDR3 is TGTGCCAGCAGCGCTGACAGTGCCCAGGAGAAACTGTTTTTT. Translating gives CASSADSAQEKLFF.